This T cell receptor (beta chain) was recovered during a study of PD-L1 blockade in urothelial cancer. The overall study: Tumor samples were found to contain a median of approximately 1,500 T cells.

General study points: Durable-benefit patients carried more tumor-infiltrating T lymphocytes.

Locally advanced or metastatic urothelial carcinoma affected the patients. In its sample, this clone ranks as medium-sized. The antigen remains undetermined. The data were produced by immunoSEQ multiplex PCR, yet TCRdb's version contains in-frame clones alone and is incomplete. The sample includes 2,500 to 3,000 clones, 30% to 40% of them seen just once. The CDR3 is 16 amino acids. V shed 6 bases and J 9 bases; nucleotides not matched to a gene: 8. Germline V gene lookup returns CDR1 MNHGY and CDR2 SAAAGT. The source was tumor tissue, collected before atezolizumab (anti-PD-L1) treatment. The rearrangement links TRBV6-8 to TRBJ2-1; 16 bases agree with TRBD2. This clonotype was obtained from a man between 65 and 80 years old with urothelial cancer. The CDR3 DNA sequence: TGTGCCAGCAGACCCTCCGGGACTAGCGGGGGGGTTGAGCAGTTCTTC. Protein: CASRPSGTSGGVEQFF.